These T cell receptor beta chains were read from a single sample in a study of T-cell reconstitution after alpha-beta-depleted transplantation in children. Each CDR3 protein gets one entry after TCRdb re-called the PCR reads with MiXCR. Of hundreds of thousands of distinct CDR3 sequences in the sample, roughly 24% were seen once. Sequenced here: PBMCs, sampled before TCRalphabeta/CD19-depleted stem cell transplant. The origin of the receptors is a girl between 2 and 10 years old with Fanconi anemia, due to receive a stem cell transplant. The CDR3 runs from the conserved cysteine through the conserved F or W. Fields, in order: V gene, J gene, D gene, clone size, CDR3 DNA, CDR3 protein. The D gene is left open where the match is weak. Expanded clones are given a class, and other clones once, few, many or no size at all.

v_call: TRBV29-1; j_call: TRBJ2-7; d_call: -; clone_size: few; cdr3_nt: TGCAGCGTTGCCCGGAGCGGGGAGCAGTACTTC; cdr3_aa: CSVARSGEQYF
v_call: TRBV20-1; j_call: TRBJ2-7; d_call: TRBD2; clone_size: few; cdr3_nt: TGCAGTGCAGCTAGCGGGGCCTTTTACTACGAGCAGTACTTC; cdr3_aa: CSAASGAFYYEQYF
v_call: TRBV6-2/TRBV6-3; j_call: TRBJ2-5; d_call: TRBD1; clone_size: many; cdr3_nt: TGTGCCAGCACCGACAGATCGACAGGGAGTAAGACCCAGTACTTC; cdr3_aa: CASTDRSTGSKTQYF
v_call: TRBV29-1; j_call: TRBJ1-2; d_call: -; clone_size: many; cdr3_nt: TGCAGCGTTGAAGATCGGGGAGGCTACACCTTC; cdr3_aa: CSVEDRGGYTF
v_call: TRBV20-1; j_call: TRBJ2-1; d_call: -; clone_size: many; cdr3_nt: TGCAGTGCTAGAGATTTTCGCTACCGGGATGGGGACAATGAGCAGTTCTTC; cdr3_aa: CSARDFRYRDGDNEQFF
v_call: TRBV12-3/TRBV12-4; j_call: TRBJ2-7; d_call: -; clone_size: many; cdr3_nt: TGTGCCAGCAGTTATTTACCGGGAACCTACGAGCAGTACTTC; cdr3_aa: CASSYLPGTYEQYF
v_call: TRBV20-1; j_call: TRBJ2-5; d_call: -; clone_size: -; cdr3_nt: TGCAGTGCTAATCAATTGCCGGGGAACCAAGAGACCCAGTACTTC; cdr3_aa: CSANQLPGNQETQYF
v_call: TRBV29-1; j_call: TRBJ2-7; d_call: -; clone_size: many; cdr3_nt: TGCAGCGTTACCCAGGGGTCCTACGAGCAGTACTTC; cdr3_aa: CSVTQGSYEQYF
v_call: TRBV2; j_call: TRBJ2-3; d_call: -; clone_size: -; cdr3_nt: TGTGCCACCTCGGGGAGCGGAGATACGCAGTATTTT; cdr3_aa: CATSGSGDTQYF
v_call: TRBV28; j_call: TRBJ2-4; d_call: TRBD1; clone_size: -; cdr3_nt: TGTGCCAGCAGTGGGGTACTACAGGGGGTCGAAAACATTCAGTACTTC; cdr3_aa: CASSGVLQGVENIQYF
v_call: TRBV7-3; j_call: TRBJ2-5; d_call: TRBD1; clone_size: -; cdr3_nt: TGTGCCAGCAGCGAAACCCGGGACAGGACAATCCAGTACTTC; cdr3_aa: CASSETRDRTIQYF
v_call: TRBV12-3/TRBV12-4; j_call: TRBJ2-1; d_call: -; clone_size: -; cdr3_nt: TGTGCCAGCAGTGTCCCGGGGAATGAGCAGTTCTTC; cdr3_aa: CASSVPGNEQFF
v_call: TRBV27; j_call: TRBJ2-3; d_call: -; clone_size: -; cdr3_nt: TGTGCCAGCAGCCCCTTTCGCGGGGCACCCACAGATACGCAGTATTTT; cdr3_aa: CASSPFRGAPTDTQYF
v_call: TRBV6-5; j_call: TRBJ2-3; d_call: TRBD2; clone_size: few; cdr3_nt: TGTGCCAGCAGGTTAGCGGGGGGGCAAGATACGCAGTATTTT; cdr3_aa: CASRLAGGQDTQYF
v_call: TRBV27; j_call: TRBJ2-3; d_call: TRBD1; clone_size: many; cdr3_nt: TGTGCCAGCAGTTTTCTCGGACAGGACCTTAGGAGCACAGATACGCAGTATTTT; cdr3_aa: CASSFLGQDLRSTDTQYF
v_call: TRBV12-3/TRBV12-4; j_call: TRBJ1-5; d_call: -; clone_size: many; cdr3_nt: TGTGCCAGCAGTTTGGACAGACTCAATCAGCCCCAGCATTTT; cdr3_aa: CASSLDRLNQPQHF
v_call: TRBV20-1; j_call: TRBJ2-1; d_call: -; clone_size: -; cdr3_nt: TGCAGTGCTAGCGGGGGACGGAGCTACAATGAGCAGTTCTTC; cdr3_aa: CSASGGRSYNEQFF
v_call: TRBV12-3/TRBV12-4; j_call: TRBJ2-7; d_call: -; clone_size: many; cdr3_nt: TGTGCCAGCAGTTTGAGCGGAATTACCTACGAGCAGTACTTC; cdr3_aa: CASSLSGITYEQYF
v_call: TRBV10-2; j_call: TRBJ2-7; d_call: -; clone_size: few; cdr3_nt: TGCGCCAGCAGTATGGGACTTCCCTACGAGCAGTACTTC; cdr3_aa: CASSMGLPYEQYF
v_call: TRBV15; j_call: TRBJ2-1; d_call: TRBD1; clone_size: many; cdr3_nt: TGTGCCACCAGCAGGGACAGGGGGCGGATCAGTCAGTTCTTC; cdr3_aa: CATSRDRGRISQFF
v_call: TRBV28; j_call: TRBJ2-4; d_call: -; clone_size: -; cdr3_nt: TGTGCCAGCGAGGACAGTCTAGCCAAAAACATTCAGTACTTC; cdr3_aa: CASEDSLAKNIQYF
v_call: TRBV20-1; j_call: TRBJ2-7; d_call: TRBD1; clone_size: few; cdr3_nt: TGCAGTGCTATCAGCCCGGGACAGGGTATCTACGAGCAGTACTTC; cdr3_aa: CSAISPGQGIYEQYF
v_call: TRBV12-3/TRBV12-4; j_call: TRBJ2-7; d_call: -; clone_size: -; cdr3_nt: TGTGCCAGCAGTTTTGCCACCTACGGGCAGTACTTC; cdr3_aa: CASSFATYGQYF
v_call: TRBV20-1; j_call: TRBJ2-7; d_call: -; clone_size: many; cdr3_nt: TGCAGTGCTAGTTTACGTCTCTACGAGCAGTACTTC; cdr3_aa: CSASLRLYEQYF
v_call: TRBV28; j_call: TRBJ2-1; d_call: TRBD2; clone_size: -; cdr3_nt: TGTGCCAGCAAAGAGGTAGCGGGAGAAACTAGAGAGCAGTTCTTC; cdr3_aa: CASKEVAGETREQFF
v_call: TRBV5-1; j_call: TRBJ2-5; d_call: -; clone_size: once; cdr3_nt: TGCGCCAGCAGCTTGCCATCAGGAGGGGGAGAGACCCAGTACTTC; cdr3_aa: CASSLPSGGGETQYF
v_call: TRBV7-8; j_call: TRBJ2-3; d_call: TRBD2; clone_size: -; cdr3_nt: TGTGCCAGCAACTACCGGACTAGCCATAGAGGAGATACGCAGTATTTT; cdr3_aa: CASNYRTSHRGDTQYF
v_call: TRBV6-4; j_call: TRBJ1-5; d_call: -; clone_size: -; cdr3_nt: TGTGCCAGCAGTGACTCGTGCGAGTTCAGGGTTCATCAGCCCCAGCATTTT; cdr3_aa: CASSDSCEFRVHQPQHF
v_call: TRBV20-1; j_call: TRBJ2-7; d_call: TRBD2; clone_size: -; cdr3_nt: TGCAGTGCCTTTCCTAGCGGGGTCTACGAGCAGTACTTC; cdr3_aa: CSAFPSGVYEQYF
v_call: TRBV29-1; j_call: TRBJ2-3; d_call: TRBD2; clone_size: few; cdr3_nt: TGCAGCGTTGATTCTGCGGGGGGCACAGATACGCAGTATTTT; cdr3_aa: CSVDSAGGTDTQYF
v_call: TRBV27; j_call: TRBJ2-1; d_call: TRBD2; clone_size: many; cdr3_nt: TGTGCCAGCAGTCCCGAGTGGCGGGAGTCCAACAATGAGCAGTTCTTC; cdr3_aa: CASSPEWRESNNEQFF
v_call: TRBV6-1; j_call: TRBJ1-5; d_call: -; clone_size: many; cdr3_nt: TGTGCCAGCAGTGAAGTACAGAACAATCAGCCCCAGCATTTT; cdr3_aa: CASSEVQNNQPQHF
v_call: TRBV12-3/TRBV12-4; j_call: TRBJ2-1; d_call: TRBD2; clone_size: -; cdr3_nt: TGTGCCAGCAGACTAGCGGGGGACGATGAGCAGTTCTTC; cdr3_aa: CASRLAGDDEQFF
v_call: TRBV28; j_call: TRBJ2-7; d_call: -; clone_size: few; cdr3_nt: TGTGCCAGCAGTTTAACAGGAACCGTATACGAGCAGTACTTC; cdr3_aa: CASSLTGTVYEQYF
v_call: TRBV28; j_call: TRBJ2-7; d_call: TRBD1; clone_size: many; cdr3_nt: TGTGCCAGCACCCTAGAGACAGGGCACTACGAGCAGTACTTC; cdr3_aa: CASTLETGHYEQYF
v_call: TRBV20-1; j_call: TRBJ2-5; d_call: -; clone_size: few; cdr3_nt: TGCAGTGCTTTGGCAGAGATTCAAGAGACCCAGTACTTC; cdr3_aa: CSALAEIQETQYF